This TCR beta chain appears in the sequencing data of a study of response to subunit inactivated influenza vaccine. Looked up from germline, CDR1 is MDHEN and CDR2 is SYDVKM. With 3 bases removed from V and 7 bases from J, the gap between germline ends came to 13 bases. CDR3 size: 14 residues. TCRdb reprocessed the RT-PCR reads via MiXCR and lists one record per CDR3 protein. Altogether approximately 700,000 distinct CDR3 sequences are present, 15% to 18% being singletons, with the ten largest covering 11%. The clonotype was recovered from a man in his forties or fifties who received an inactivated influenza vaccine. Here the sequenced sample was PBMCs from blood, taken about 11 days after vaccination. This sequence joins TRBV28 and TRBJ1-5, with a weak D call TRBD1 (5 bases). This chain's CDR3 is CASSLGGTGQPQHF. The CDR3 DNA reads TGTGCCAGCAGTTTGGGAGGGACGGGACAGCCCCAGCATTTT.